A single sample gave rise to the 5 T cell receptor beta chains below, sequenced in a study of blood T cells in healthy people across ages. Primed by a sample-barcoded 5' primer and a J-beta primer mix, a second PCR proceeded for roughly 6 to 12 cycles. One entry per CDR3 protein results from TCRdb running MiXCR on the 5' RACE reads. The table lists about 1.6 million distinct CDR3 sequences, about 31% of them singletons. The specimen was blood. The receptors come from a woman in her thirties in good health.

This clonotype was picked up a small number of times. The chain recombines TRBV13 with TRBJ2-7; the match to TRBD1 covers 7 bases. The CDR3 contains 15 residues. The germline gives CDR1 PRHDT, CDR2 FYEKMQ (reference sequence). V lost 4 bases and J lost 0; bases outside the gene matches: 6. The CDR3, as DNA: TGTGCCAGCAGCTCCTCGGACAGGCGCTCCTACGAGCAGTACTTC. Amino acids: CASSSSDRRSYEQYF.

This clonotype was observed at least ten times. CDR3 loop: CASTSTGGVEETQYF. Here the CDR3 DNA reads TGTGCCAGCACCTCGACAGGGGGCGTAGAGGAGACCCAGTACTTC. This chain joins TRBV27 and TRBJ2-5; 10 positions agree with TRBD1. This CDR3 has 15 residues. Germline lookup yields CDR1 MNHEY and CDR2 SMNVEV (reference sequence). J lost 5 bases, V lost 7 bases, and 10 bases had no gene match.

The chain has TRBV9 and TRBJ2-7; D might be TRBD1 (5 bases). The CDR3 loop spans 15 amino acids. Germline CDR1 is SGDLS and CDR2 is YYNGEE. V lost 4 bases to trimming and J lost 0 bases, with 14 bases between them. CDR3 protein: CASSWGPQGSYEQYF. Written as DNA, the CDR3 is TGTGCCAGCAGCTGGGGCCCGCAGGGCTCCTACGAGCAGTACTTC. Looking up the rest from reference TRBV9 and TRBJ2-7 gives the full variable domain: DSGVTQTPKHLITATGQRVTLRCSPRSGDLSVYWYQQSLDQGLQFLIQYYNGEERAKGNILERFSAQQFPDLHSELNLSSLELGDSALYFCASSWGPQGSYEQYFGPGTRLTVT.

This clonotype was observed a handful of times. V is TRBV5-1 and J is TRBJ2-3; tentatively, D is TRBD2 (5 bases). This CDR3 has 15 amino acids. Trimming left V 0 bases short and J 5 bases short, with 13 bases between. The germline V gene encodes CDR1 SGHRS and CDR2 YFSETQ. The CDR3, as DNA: TGCGCCAGCAGCTTGGCGGTGAGAGAGGGAGATACGCAGTATTTT. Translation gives CASSLAVREGDTQYF.

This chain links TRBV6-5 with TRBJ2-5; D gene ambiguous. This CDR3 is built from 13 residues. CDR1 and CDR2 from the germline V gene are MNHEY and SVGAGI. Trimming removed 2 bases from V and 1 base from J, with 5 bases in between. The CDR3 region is CASSYGIQETQYF. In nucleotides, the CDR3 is TGTGCCAGCAGTTACGGAATCCAAGAGACCCAGTACTTC.